These T cell receptor beta chains were read from a single sample in a study of human versus mouse CDR3 diversity and MHC coevolution. Sequenced by immunoSEQ multiplex PCR; TCRdb stores in-frame clones only, minus some. This sample has 75,000 to 90,000 clones, with 93% found just once. Sequencing was performed on naive CD4+ T cells from blood. These TCRs come from a person aged 25 to 75 in good health. The CDR3 runs from the conserved cysteine through the conserved F or W.

cdr3_aa: CASKLGRGQGNTEAFF
v_call: TRBV27

cdr3_aa: CASSLYLAGRDNEQFF
v_call: TRBV11-3

cdr3_aa: CASKGQSTDTQYF
v_call: TRBV19

cdr3_aa: CASSLAAGMNTEAFF
v_call: TRBV5-1

cdr3_aa: CASSVRLTNQETQYF
v_call: TRBV7-6

cdr3_aa: CASSLIGTSSGELFF
v_call: TRBV27

cdr3_aa: CASSLVGAVSNQPQHF
v_call: TRBV7-2

cdr3_aa: CASTLLGGEQFF
v_call: TRBV7-8

cdr3_aa: CASSMDRSYEQYF
v_call: TRBV19

cdr3_aa: CASSFVAATGNEQFF
v_call: TRBV7-3

cdr3_aa: CASRDTLNTEAFF
v_call: TRBV4-3

cdr3_aa: CATSTPGTGGQGAYGYTF
v_call: TRBV15

cdr3_aa: CASSLAQDRGMEKLFF
v_call: TRBV7-8

cdr3_aa: CASTTGELRDTEAFF
v_call: TRBV5-1

cdr3_aa: CASSTSNSYNEQFF
v_call: TRBV28

cdr3_aa: CAWKGGREDYGYTF
v_call: TRBV30

cdr3_aa: CASSEEAGGNTEAFF
v_call: TRBV2

cdr3_aa: CASGPTSSEQFF
v_call: TRBV2

cdr3_aa: CASSAQGASYEQYF
v_call: TRBV19

cdr3_aa: CASSYSGTGDQPQHF
v_call: TRBV6-5

cdr3_aa: CASSSTVRGYTF
v_call: TRBV11-2

cdr3_aa: CASSAVEGTGVAPIEQYF
v_call: TRBV6-1

cdr3_aa: CASSLVIFDRLKSEQYF
v_call: TRBV7-2

cdr3_aa: CASSLLTGSYEQYF
v_call: TRBV11-1

cdr3_aa: CASAKTGVYEQYF
v_call: TRBV5-1

cdr3_aa: CASSPGGSNQPQHF
v_call: TRBV18

cdr3_aa: CASSPWVVGMNTEAFF
v_call: TRBV9

cdr3_aa: CSVETSGENEQFF
v_call: TRBV29-1

cdr3_aa: CASSPRTGYGYTF
v_call: TRBV9

cdr3_aa: CASSSGGSGTDTQYF
v_call: TRBV28

cdr3_aa: CAGSPSSRTGREQYF
v_call: TRBV18

cdr3_aa: CASSVHLVGELFF
v_call: TRBV27

cdr3_aa: CASSPKTGVSYEQYF
v_call: TRBV18

cdr3_aa: CASSLQDRSYGYTF
v_call: TRBV18